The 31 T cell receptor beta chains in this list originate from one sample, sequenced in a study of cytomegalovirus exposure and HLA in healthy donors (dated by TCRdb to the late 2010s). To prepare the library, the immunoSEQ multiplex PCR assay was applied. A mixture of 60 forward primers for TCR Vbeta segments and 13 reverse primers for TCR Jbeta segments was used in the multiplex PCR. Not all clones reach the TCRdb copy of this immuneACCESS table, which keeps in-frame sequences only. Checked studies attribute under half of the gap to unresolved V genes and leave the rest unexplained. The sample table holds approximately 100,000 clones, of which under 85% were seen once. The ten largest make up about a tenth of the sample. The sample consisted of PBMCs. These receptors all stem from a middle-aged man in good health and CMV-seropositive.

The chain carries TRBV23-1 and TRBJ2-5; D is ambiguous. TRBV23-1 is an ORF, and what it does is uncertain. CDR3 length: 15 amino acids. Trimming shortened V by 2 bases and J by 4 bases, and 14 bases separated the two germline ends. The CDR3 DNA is TGCGCCAGCAGTCAAACGAAACACCACCGAGAGACCCAGTACTTC. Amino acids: CASSQTKHHRETQYF.

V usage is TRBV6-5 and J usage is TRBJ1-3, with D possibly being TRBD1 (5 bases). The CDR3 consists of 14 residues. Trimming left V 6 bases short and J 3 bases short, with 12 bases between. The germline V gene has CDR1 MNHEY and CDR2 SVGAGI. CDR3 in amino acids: CASSNARVGNTIYF. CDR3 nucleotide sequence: TGTGCCAGCAGCAACGCCAGGGTTGGAAACACCATATATTTT.

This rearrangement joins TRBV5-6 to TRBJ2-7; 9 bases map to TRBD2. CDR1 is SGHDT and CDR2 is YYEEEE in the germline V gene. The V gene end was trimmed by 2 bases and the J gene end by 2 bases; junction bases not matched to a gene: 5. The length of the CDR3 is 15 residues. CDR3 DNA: TGTGCCAGCAGCTTATCTAGCGGGGTTGCCTACGAGCAGTACTTC. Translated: CASSLSSGVAYEQYF.

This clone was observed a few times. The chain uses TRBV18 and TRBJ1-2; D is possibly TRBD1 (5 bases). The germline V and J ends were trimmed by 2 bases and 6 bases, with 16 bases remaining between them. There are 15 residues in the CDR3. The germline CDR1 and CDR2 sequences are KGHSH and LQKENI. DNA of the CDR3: TGTGCCAGCTCACCAGGGGGGTCGACGCTCGATGGCTACACCTTC. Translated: CASSPGGSTLDGYTF.

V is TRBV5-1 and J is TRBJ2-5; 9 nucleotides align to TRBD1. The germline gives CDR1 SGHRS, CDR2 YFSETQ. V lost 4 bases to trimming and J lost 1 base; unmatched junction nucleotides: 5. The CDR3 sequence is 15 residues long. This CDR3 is CASSRTGATQETQYF. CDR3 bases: TGCGCCAGCAGCCGGACAGGGGCAACCCAAGAGACCCAGTACTTC.

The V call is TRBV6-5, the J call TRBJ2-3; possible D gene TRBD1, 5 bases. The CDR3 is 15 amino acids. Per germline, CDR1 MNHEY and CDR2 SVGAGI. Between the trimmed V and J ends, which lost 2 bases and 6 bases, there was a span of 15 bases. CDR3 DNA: TGTGCCAGCAGTTACAACGGCAGGGTGGCGGATACGCAGTATTTT. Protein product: CASSYNGRVADTQYF.

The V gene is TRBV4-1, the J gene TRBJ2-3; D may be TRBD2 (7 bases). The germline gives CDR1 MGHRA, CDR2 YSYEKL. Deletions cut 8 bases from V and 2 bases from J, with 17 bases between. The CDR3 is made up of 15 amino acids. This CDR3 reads CASGKGGVFTDTQYF. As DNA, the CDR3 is TGCGCCAGCGGAAAAGGGGGGGTTTTCACAGATACGCAGTATTTT.

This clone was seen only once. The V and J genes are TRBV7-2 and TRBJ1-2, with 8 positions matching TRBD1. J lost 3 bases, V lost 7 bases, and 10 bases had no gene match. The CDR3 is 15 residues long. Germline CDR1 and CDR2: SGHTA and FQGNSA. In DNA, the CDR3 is TGTGCCAGCACGAGACAGGGGATGGATGACTATGGCTACACCTTC. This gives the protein CASTRQGMDDYGYTF.

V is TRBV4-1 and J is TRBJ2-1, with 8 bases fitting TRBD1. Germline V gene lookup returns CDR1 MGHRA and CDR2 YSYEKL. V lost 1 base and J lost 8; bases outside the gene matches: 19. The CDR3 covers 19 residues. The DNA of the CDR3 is TGCGCCAGCAGCCAAGTTGTAATGTTGGGACAGGCCGCCTGGTATGAGCAGTTCTTC. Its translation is CASSQVVMLGQAAWYEQFF.

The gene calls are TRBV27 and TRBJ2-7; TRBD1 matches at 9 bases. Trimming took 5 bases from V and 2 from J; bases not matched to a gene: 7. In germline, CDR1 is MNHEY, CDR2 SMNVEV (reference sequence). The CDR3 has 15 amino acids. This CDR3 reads CASSSPRQGAYEQYF. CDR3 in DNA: TGTGCCAGCAGTAGCCCCCGACAGGGGGCCTACGAGCAGTACTTC.

CDR3: CASSAARDRGPSGYGYTF. The CDR3 coding sequence is TGTGCCAGCAGCGCCGCTCGGGACAGGGGGCCGAGTGGCTATGGCTACACCTTC. The chain joins TRBV21-1 to TRBJ1-2; the table's D call of TRBD1 was not tested on the DNA. TRBV21-1 represents a pseudogene. This CDR3 spans 18 amino acids.

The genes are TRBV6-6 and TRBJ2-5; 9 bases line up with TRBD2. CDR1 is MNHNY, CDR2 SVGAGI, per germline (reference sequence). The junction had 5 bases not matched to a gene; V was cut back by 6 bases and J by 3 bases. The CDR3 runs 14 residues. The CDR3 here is CASSRSSGEETQYF. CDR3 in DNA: TGTGCCAGCAGCCGATCTAGCGGGGAAGAGACCCAGTACTTC.

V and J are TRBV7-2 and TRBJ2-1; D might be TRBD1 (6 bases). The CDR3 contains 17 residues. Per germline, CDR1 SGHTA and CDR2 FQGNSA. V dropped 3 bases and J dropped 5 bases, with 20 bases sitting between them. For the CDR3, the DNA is TGTGCCAGCAGCTTCCACGGGACATCTAAATCCGACAATGAGCAGTTCTTC. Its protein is CASSFHGTSKSDNEQFF.

The CDR3 coding sequence is TGTGCCAGCCAAACCCCGGGTAGCAATCAGCCCCAGCATTTT. Its protein product is CASQTPGSNQPQHF. J is TRBJ1-5 and V is TRBV6-5; D gene ambiguous. This CDR3 region has 14 residues. Germline CDR1 MNHEY, CDR2 SVGAGI. V gave up 8 bases and J gave up 0 bases, with 11 bases separating them.

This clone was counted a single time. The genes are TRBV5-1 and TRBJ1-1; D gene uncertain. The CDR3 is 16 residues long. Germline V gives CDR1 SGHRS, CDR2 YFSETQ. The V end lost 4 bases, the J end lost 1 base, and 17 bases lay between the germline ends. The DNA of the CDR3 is TGCGCCAGCAGCCTAGCGATGAGGCAGGCGAACACTGAAGCTTTCTTT. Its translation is CASSLAMRQANTEAFF.

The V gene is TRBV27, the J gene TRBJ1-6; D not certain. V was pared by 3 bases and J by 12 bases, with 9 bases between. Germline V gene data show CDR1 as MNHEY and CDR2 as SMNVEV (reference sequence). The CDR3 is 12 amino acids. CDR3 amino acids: CASSFRSGPLHF. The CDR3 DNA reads TGTGCCAGCAGTTTCCGGTCAGGACCCCTCCACTTT.

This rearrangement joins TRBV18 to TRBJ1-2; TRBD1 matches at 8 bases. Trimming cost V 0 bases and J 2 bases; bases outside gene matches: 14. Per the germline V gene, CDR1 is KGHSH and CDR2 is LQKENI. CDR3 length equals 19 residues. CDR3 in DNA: TGTGCCAGCTCACCACCGAATTCAGCAACAGGGGGATCGAACTATGGCTACACCTTC. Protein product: CASSPPNSATGGSNYGYTF. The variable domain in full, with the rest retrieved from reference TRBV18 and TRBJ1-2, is NAGVMQNPRHLVRRRGQEARLRCSPMKGHSHVYWYRQLPEEGLKFMVYLQKENIIDESGMPKERFSAEFPKEGPSILRIQQVVRGDSAAYFCASSPPNSATGGSNYGYTFGSGTRLTVV.

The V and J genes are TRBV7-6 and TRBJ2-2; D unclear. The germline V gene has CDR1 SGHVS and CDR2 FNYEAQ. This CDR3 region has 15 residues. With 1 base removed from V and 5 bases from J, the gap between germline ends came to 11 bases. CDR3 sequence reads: CASSLGSGFTGELFF. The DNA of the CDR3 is TGTGCCAGCAGCTTAGGGTCAGGATTTACCGGGGAGCTGTTTTTT.

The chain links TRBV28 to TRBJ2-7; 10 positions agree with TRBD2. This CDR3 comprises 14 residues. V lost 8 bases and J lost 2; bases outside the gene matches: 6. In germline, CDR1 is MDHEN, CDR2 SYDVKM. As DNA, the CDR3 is TGTGCCAGCGAAGGACTAGCGGCTACCTACGAGCAGTACTTC. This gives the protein CASEGLAATYEQYF.

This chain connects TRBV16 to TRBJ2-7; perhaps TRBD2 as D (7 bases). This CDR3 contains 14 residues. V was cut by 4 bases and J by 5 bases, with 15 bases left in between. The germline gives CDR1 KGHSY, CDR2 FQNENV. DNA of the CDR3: TGTGCCAGCAGCCCACCGCGGGGGCCTGACGAGCAGTACTTC. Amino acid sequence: CASSPPRGPDEQYF.

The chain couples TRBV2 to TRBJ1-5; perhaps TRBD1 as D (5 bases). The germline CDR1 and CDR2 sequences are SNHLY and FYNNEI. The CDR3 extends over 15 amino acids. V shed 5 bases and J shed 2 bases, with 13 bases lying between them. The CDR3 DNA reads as TGTGCCAGCAGTAAAACAGGTAAAGGCAATCAGCCCCAGCATTTT. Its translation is CASSKTGKGNQPQHF.

The CDR3 sequence is CASRGQGYTEAFF. For the CDR3, the DNA is TGTGCCAGCCGTGGACAGGGCTACACTGAAGCTTTCTTT. The V gene is TRBV7-6, the J gene TRBJ1-1; 8 bases are shared with TRBD1. Germline lookup yields CDR1 SGHVS and CDR2 FNYEAQ. J lost 3 bases, V lost 8 bases, and 5 bases had no gene match. The CDR3 covers 13 residues.

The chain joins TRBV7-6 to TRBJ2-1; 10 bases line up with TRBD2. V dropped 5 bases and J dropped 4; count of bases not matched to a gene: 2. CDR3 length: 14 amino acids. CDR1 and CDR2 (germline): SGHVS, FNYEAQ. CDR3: CASSRSGGYNEQFF. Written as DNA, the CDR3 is TGTGCCAGCAGCCGTAGCGGGGGGTACAATGAGCAGTTCTTC. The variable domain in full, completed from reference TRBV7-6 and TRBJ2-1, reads GAGVSQSPRYKVTKRGQDVALRCDPISGHVSLYWYRQALGQGPEFLTYFNYEAQQDKSGLPNDRFSAERPEGSISTLTIQRTEQRDSAMYRCASSRSGGYNEQFFGPGTRLTVL.

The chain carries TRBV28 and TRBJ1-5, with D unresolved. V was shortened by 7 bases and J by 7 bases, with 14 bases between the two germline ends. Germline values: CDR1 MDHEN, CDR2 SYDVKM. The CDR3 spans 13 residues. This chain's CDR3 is CASTLGLVQPQHF. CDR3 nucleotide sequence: TGTGCCAGCACGTTGGGCCTCGTGCAGCCCCAGCATTTT. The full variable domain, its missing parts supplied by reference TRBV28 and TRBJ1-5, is DVKVTQSSRYLVKRTGEKVFLECVQDMDHENMFWYRQDPGLGLRLIYFSYDVKMKEKGDIPEGYSVSREKKERFSLILESASTNQTSMYLCASTLGLVQPQHFGDGTRLSIL.

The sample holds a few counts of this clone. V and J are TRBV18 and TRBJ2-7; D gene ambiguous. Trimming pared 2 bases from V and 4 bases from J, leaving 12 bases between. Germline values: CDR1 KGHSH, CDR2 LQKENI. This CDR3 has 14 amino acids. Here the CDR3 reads CASSPSGNSYEQYF. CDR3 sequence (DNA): TGTGCCAGCTCACCATCGGGTAATTCATACGAGCAGTACTTC.

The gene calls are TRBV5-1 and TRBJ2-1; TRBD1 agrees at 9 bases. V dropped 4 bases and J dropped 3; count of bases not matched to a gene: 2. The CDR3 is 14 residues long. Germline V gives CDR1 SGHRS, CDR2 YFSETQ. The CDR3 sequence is CASSKTGGYNEQFF. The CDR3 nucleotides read TGCGCCAGCAGCAAGACAGGGGGCTACAATGAGCAGTTCTTC. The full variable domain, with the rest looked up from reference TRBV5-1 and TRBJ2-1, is KAGVTQTPRYLIKTRGQQVTLSCSPISGHRSVSWYQQTPGQGLQFLFEYFSETQRNKGNFPGRFSGRQFSNSRSEMNVSTLELGDSALYLCASSKTGGYNEQFFGPGTRLTVL.

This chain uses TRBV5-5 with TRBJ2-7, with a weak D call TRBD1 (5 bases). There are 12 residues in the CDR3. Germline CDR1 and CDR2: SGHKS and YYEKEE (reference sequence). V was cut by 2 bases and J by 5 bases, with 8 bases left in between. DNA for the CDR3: TGTGCCAGCAGCTTTCCCAGGGACGAGCAGTACTTC. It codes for CASSFPRDEQYF.

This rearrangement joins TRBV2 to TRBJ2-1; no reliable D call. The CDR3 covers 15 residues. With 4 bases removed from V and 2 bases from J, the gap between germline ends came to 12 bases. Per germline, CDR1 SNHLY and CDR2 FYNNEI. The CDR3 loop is CASSARLTAYNEQFF. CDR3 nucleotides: TGTGCCAGCAGTGCCCGGTTAACCGCCTACAATGAGCAGTTCTTC.

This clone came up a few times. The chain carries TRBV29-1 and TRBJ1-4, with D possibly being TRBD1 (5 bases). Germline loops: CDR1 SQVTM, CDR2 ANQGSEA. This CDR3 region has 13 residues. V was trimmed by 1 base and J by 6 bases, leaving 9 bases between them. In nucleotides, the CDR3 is TGCAGCGTTGAAGTTCAGGGTGATGAAAAACTGTTTTTT. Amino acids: CSVEVQGDEKLFF.

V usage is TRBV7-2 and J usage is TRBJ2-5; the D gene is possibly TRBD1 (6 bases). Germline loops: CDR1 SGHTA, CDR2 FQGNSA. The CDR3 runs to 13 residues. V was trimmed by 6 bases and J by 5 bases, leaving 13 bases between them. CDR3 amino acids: CASSTTGSETQYF. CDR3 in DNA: TGTGCCAGCAGTACCACAGGGTCCGAGACCCAGTACTTC.

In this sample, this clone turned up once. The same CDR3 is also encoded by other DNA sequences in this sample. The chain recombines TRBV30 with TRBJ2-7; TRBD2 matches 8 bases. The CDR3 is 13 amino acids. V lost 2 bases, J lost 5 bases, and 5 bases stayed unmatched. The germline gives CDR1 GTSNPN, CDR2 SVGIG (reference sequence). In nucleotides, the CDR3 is TGTGCCTGGAGTTGGACGGGGGGGAACGAGCAGTACTTC. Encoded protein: CAWSWTGGNEQYF.